Presented here are 10 T cell receptor beta chains from one specimen sequenced in a study of T cell responses to AZD1222 COVID-19 vaccine. Repertoires were generated with immunoSEQ multiplex PCR, while TCRdb's copy carries only in-frame clones and drops some. Of 100,000 or so clones listed, approximately 87% are singletons. The sample here was peripheral blood, taken on day 0 of MenACWY control vaccination. The receptors shown here come from an adult in good health.

The chain carries TRBV6-4 and TRBJ1-1; D is undetermined. The germline V and J ends were trimmed by 0 bases and 6 bases, with 20 bases remaining between them. The germline V gene encodes CDR1 MRHNA and CDR2 SNTAGT. The CDR3 consists of 17 residues. As DNA, the CDR3 is TGTGCCAGCAGTGACTCGAAATTAAAGAGGGAGGTGGCTGAAGCTTTCTTT. Protein sequence: CASSDSKLKREVAEAFF.

The rearrangement uses TRBV29-1 and TRBJ2-2, with D perhaps matching TRBD1 (6 bases). CDR3 size: 13 residues. Germline CDR1 SQVTM, CDR2 ANQGSEA. V was trimmed by 4 bases and J by 3 bases, leaving 9 bases between them. The CDR3 nucleotides are TGCAGCGTTGTGAAGGGGGACACCGGGGAGCTGTTTTTT. This translates into CSVVKGDTGELFF.

This clone has only a few counts. The J gene is TRBJ2-7, the V gene TRBV14; maybe TRBD1 (6 bases). This CDR3 has 14 amino acids. The V end lost 4 bases, the J end lost 0 bases, and 10 bases lay between the germline ends. Germline V gives CDR1 SGHDN, CDR2 FVKESK. The CDR3 region is CASSLMTGSYEQYF. DNA for the CDR3: TGTGCCAGCAGCCTTATGACAGGCTCCTACGAGCAGTACTTC.

The gene calls are TRBV6-6 and TRBJ1-2, with TRBD1 identical over 7 bases. CDR3 length: 16 amino acids. Looked up from germline, CDR1 is MNHNY and CDR2 is SVGAGI (reference sequence). Trimming removed 0 bases from V and 3 bases from J; junction bases left unmatched: 7. The CDR3 is CASSYSKQGHDYGYTF. The CDR3 DNA reads TGTGCCAGCAGTTACTCGAAACAGGGGCACGACTATGGCTACACCTTC.

This rearrangement joins TRBV6-5 to TRBJ2-7; D perhaps matches TRBD1 (6 bases). V was cut by 6 bases and J by 0 bases, with 12 bases left in between. This CDR3 is 14 amino acids long. From germline, CDR1 is MNHEY and CDR2 SVGAGI. CDR3 amino acids: CASSITGSSYEQYF. CDR3 DNA: TGTGCCAGCAGCATTACAGGGAGCTCCTACGAGCAGTACTTC.

The chain carries TRBV18 and TRBJ2-1; TRBD2 matches 9 bases. There are 16 residues in the CDR3. CDR1 is KGHSH, CDR2 LQKENI, per germline. V lost 3 bases and J lost 4; bases outside the gene matches: 7. The DNA for the CDR3 is TGTGCCAGCTCACCCCAGGGCAGCGGGAGGTACAATGAGCAGTTCTTC. This codes for CASSPQGSGRYNEQFF.

The gene calls are TRBV11-2 and TRBJ2-7; D uncertain. Per germline, CDR1 SGHAT and CDR2 FQNNGV. The CDR3 consists of 12 residues. Trimming stripped 5 bases from V and 2 bases from J, with 7 bases between. The CDR3 bases are TGTGCCAGCAGCCCTCTCGCCTACGAGCAGTACTTC. Translating gives CASSPLAYEQYF.

The chain combines TRBV30 with TRBJ1-5, with 7 bases fitting TRBD1. Germline V gene sequence: CDR1 GTSNPN, CDR2 SVGIG (reference sequence). With 5 bases clipped from V and 3 bases from J, the junction kept 4 bases outside the gene matches. The CDR3 extends over 13 amino acids. CDR3 region: CAWGGTDNQPQHF. The CDR3 region has the DNA TGTGCCTGGGGCGGGACAGACAATCAGCCCCAGCATTTT.

The rearrangement uses TRBV4-1 and TRBJ2-2, with D hard to call. In germline, CDR1 is MGHRA, CDR2 YSYEKL. Between the trimmed V and J ends, which lost 5 bases and 7 bases, there was a span of 11 bases. The CDR3 loop spans 13 amino acids. DNA for the CDR3: TGCGCCAGCAGCTCTCCCCCGAACGGGGAGCTGTTTTTT. It encodes CASSSPPNGELFF.

The DNA for the CDR3 is TGTGCCATCGGGACAACGAACACTGAAGCTTTCTTT. Its translation: CAIGTTNTEAFF. The chain couples TRBV10-3 to TRBJ1-1, with TRBD1 as a possible D gene (6 bases). The ends were cut back, 8 bases at V and 1 base at J, with 8 bases in the middle. From germline, CDR1 is ENHRY and CDR2 SYGVKD. The CDR3 is 12 residues long.